These T cell receptor beta chains were read from a single sample in a study of shared clonotypes between healthy human individuals. Clones were read by immunoSEQ multiplex PCR, and TCRdb kept only the in-frame ones, dropping some. The table shows about 2.1 million clones, with roughly 93% occurring only once. Sequencing was carried out using naive CD8+ T cells from PBMCs. The receptor source for this set is a man aged 18 to 30 in good health. Some clones in this sample may be carry-over from other donors' samples. Each CDR3 is given with its conserved first and last residue. A D gene is named only where the DNA matches it firmly. Expanded clones get a size class; other rows say once, few or many, or leave the size out.

J gene,clone size,CDR3 length,V gene,D gene,CDR3 DNA,CDR3 protein
TRBJ2-1,NA,14,TRBV5-6,TRBD2,TGTGCCAGCAGCTCGGGGGGGCCCCACAATGAGCAGTTCTTC,CASSSGGPHNEQFF
TRBJ2-1,NA,13,TRBV6-4,TRBD1,TGTGCCAGCAGTAGGACAGGGTACAATGAGCAGTTCTTC,CASSRTGYNEQFF
TRBJ2-4,NA,16,TRBV5-4,NA,TGTGCCAGCAGCAAAAACACAGGATTCGCCAAAAACATTCAGTACTTC,CASSKNTGFAKNIQYF
TRBJ2-1,NA,15,TRBV5-8,NA,TGTGCCAGCAGCTTGGTACCAGGGACGTACAATGAGCAGTTCTTC,CASSLVPGTYNEQFF
TRBJ2-7,NA,12,TRBV7-9,NA,TGTGCCAGCAGCTTAGCTGTTGGGGTTAAGTACTTC,CASSLAVGVKYF
TRBJ2-7,NA,14,TRBV11-2,NA,TGTGCCAGCAACTACCCCGGCGGTTCCTACGAGCAGTACTTC,CASNYPGGSYEQYF
TRBJ2-7,NA,15,TRBV27,TRBD1,TGTGCCAGCAGTCCAAGACAGGGGGGTTCCTACGAGCAGTACTTC,CASSPRQGGSYEQYF
TRBJ2-6,once,14,TRBV7-9,NA,TGTGCCAGCAGCTTAGAGTCTGGGGCCAACGTCCTGACTTTC,CASSLESGANVLTF
TRBJ2-1,NA,16,TRBV27,NA,TGTGCCAGCAGTTTATTTGTAGGACCGGGCTACAATGAGCAGTTCTTC,CASSLFVGPGYNEQFF
TRBJ1-1,NA,16,TRBV4-1,NA,TGCGCCAGCAGCCAAGATCGGCAAATCGGGGGCACTGAAGCTTTCTTT,CASSQDRQIGGTEAFF
TRBJ1-2,once,12,TRBV29-1,TRBD1,TGCAGCGTTAATAACAGGGGGCACGGCTACACCTTC,CSVNNRGHGYTF
TRBJ1-3,NA,17,TRBV4-2,NA,TGTGCCAGCAGCCAACCCACCCCAGGGACCCCCCGAAACACCATATATTTT,CASSQPTPGTPRNTIYF
TRBJ2-2,NA,12,TRBV10-3,NA,TGTGCCATCAGGTGGCAGACCGGGGAGCTGTTTTTT,CAIRWQTGELFF
TRBJ2-2,NA,16,TRBV11-1,NA,TGTGCCAGCAGCTTAATCGGTAGCTTGCTTTCCGGGGAGCTGTTTTTT,CASSLIGSLLSGELFF
TRBJ2-7,few,14,TRBV7-2,TRBD1,TGTGCCAGCAGCTTAACGACAGGGGCCTACGAGCAGTACTTC,CASSLTTGAYEQYF
TRBJ1-2,NA,17,TRBV7-9,NA,TGTGCCAGCAGCCCATCTCGGGCAGGGGACTATCTCTATGGCTACACCTTC,CASSPSRAGDYLYGYTF
TRBJ1-2,NA,14,TRBV27,NA,TGTGCCAGCAGCTCAGGGGTGGGCTCGTATGGCTACACCTTC,CASSSGVGSYGYTF
TRBJ2-1,NA,15,TRBV9,TRBD1,TGTGCCAGCAGCGCGGGACAGAGTCTCTACAATGAGCAGTTCTTC,CASSAGQSLYNEQFF
TRBJ2-5,NA,14,TRBV28,TRBD1,TGTGCCAGCAGTTCAGGGGGCTGGGGTAATACCCAGTACTTC,CASSSGGWGNTQYF
TRBJ2-2,NA,17,TRBV7-9,TRBD1,TGTGCCAGCAGCAGCCTCAGGGGGAAGATGGACACCGGGGAGCTGTTTTTT,CASSSLRGKMDTGELFF
TRBJ2-1,NA,16,TRBV9,TRBD1,TGTGCCAGCAGCATCCTAGGGGACAGTAACTACAATGAGCAGTTCTTC,CASSILGDSNYNEQFF
TRBJ1-2,NA,13,TRBV19,NA,TGTGCCAGCCTCTCGAGGGAGAACTATGGCTACACCTTC,CASLSRENYGYTF
TRBJ1-2,NA,14,TRBV6-6,NA,TGTGCCAGCAGTTACGTCCGTCAGGGCCCTGAGTACACCTTC,CASSYVRQGPEYTF
TRBJ2-7,NA,21,TRBV27,TRBD1,TGTGCCAGCAGTGGTGGGCCCCGGGACAGGGGGCAGATTGCCTCCTCCTACGAGCAGTACTTC,CASSGGPRDRGQIASSYEQYF
TRBJ2-7,NA,14,TRBV9,TRBD1,TGTGCCAGCAGCGTTGGGGACAGAAACTACGAGCAGTACTTC,CASSVGDRNYEQYF